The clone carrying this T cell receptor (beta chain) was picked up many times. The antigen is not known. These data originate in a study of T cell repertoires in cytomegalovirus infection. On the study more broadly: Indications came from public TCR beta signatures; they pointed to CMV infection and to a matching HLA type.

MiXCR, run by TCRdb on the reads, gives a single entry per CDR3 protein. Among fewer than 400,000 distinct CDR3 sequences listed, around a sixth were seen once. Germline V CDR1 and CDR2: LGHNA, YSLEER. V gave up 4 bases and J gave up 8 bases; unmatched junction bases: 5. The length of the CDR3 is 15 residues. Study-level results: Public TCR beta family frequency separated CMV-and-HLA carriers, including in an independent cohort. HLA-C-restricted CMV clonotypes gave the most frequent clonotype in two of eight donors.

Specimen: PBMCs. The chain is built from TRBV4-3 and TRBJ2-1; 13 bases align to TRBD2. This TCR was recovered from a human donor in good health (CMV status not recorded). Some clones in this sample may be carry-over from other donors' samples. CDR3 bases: TGCGCCAGCAGCCTCGGACTAGCGGGAGCCGATGAGCAGTTCTTC. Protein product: CASSLGLAGADEQFF.